The clone carrying this T cell receptor beta chain has a handful of counts. The antigen is undetermined. From germline, CDR1 is LNHDA and CDR2 SQIVND (reference sequence). The V gene end was trimmed by 3 bases and the J gene end by 9 bases; junction bases not matched to a gene: 2. This CDR3 region has 14 residues. The data were taken from a study of shared clonotypes between healthy human individuals. Study results and limitations: Rarefaction exposed incomplete sorted-subset sequencing despite large depth.

Genomic DNA (from each subset) was split evenly across several immunoSEQ plates. The repertoire was sequenced with immunoSEQ multiplex PCR; TCRdb's copy has only in-frame clones and lacks some. The sample carries 900,000 to 1,200,000 clones, around 82% recorded once. Only Caucasian adults living in Nashville, Tennessee served as donors. The gene calls are TRBV19 and TRBJ1-6; 10 bases are a match to TRBD1. The sequence was collected from a man aged 18 to 30 in good health. Some clones in this sample may be carry-over from other donors' samples. Specimen: memory CD4+ T cells from PBMCs. Indicated subset: CD45RA-negative fraction. The CDR3 loop reads CASSIDRGLSPLHF. Written as DNA, the CDR3 is TGTGCCAGTAGTATCGACAGGGGGCTTTCACCCCTCCACTTT. Full variable domain (remainder filled in from reference TRBV19 and TRBJ1-6): DGGITQSPKYLFRKEGQNVTLSCEQNLNHDAMYWYRQDPGQGLRLIYYSQIVNDFQKGDIAEGYSVSREKKESFPLTVTSAQKNPTAFYLCASSIDRGLSPLHFGNGTRLTVT.